The sample holds many counts of the clone carrying this T cell receptor (beta chain). The data are from a study of human T cells and chemical hapten exposure. Time point meaning: pre-sensitization, week 0. Treatment indicated: therapeutic diphenylcyclopropenone sensitization with weekly scalp DPC. V lost 3 bases and J 8 bases, leaving 19 bases between the germline ends. The germline V gene encodes CDR1 MDHEN and CDR2 SYDVKM. The length of the CDR3 is 16 residues. It was the library that attached unique molecular identifiers to individual cDNA molecules. A single record per CDR3 protein comes from TCRdb applying MiXCR to the RACE reads. The repertoire holds roughly 81,000 distinct CDR3 sequences, roughly 8.5% seen once, with just over 2.5% in the top ten.

V is TRBV28 and J is TRBJ1-4; possible D gene TRBD1, 6 bases. The sequence was collected from a man aged 35-49 years with alopecia areata. Some clones in this sample may be carry-over from other donors' samples. The specimen comprised whole blood, sampled in connection with sensitization to the hapten diphenylcyclopropenone (DPC). Here the CDR3 reads CASSLRGRGGGEKLFF. The CDR3 DNA sequence: TGTGCCAGCAGTTTGAGGGGCAGGGGAGGTGGCGAAAAACTGTTTTTT.